Detailed here is one TCR beta chain. Its antigen is unknown. V lost 0 bases, J lost 1 base, and 10 bases lay in between. The CDR3 extends over 14 amino acids. Per the germline V gene, CDR1 is DFQATT and CDR2 is SNEGSKA (reference sequence). PCR was performed a second time for 7 to 11 cycles using a sample-barcoded 5' primer and a J-beta primer mix. Tags on each cDNA molecule came from a template-switch adaptor with 12 random nucleotides. From the 5' RACE reads, TCRdb called clonotypes with MiXCR, one entry per CDR3 protein. The sample contains hundreds of thousands of distinct CDR3 sequences, 40% to 50% of which appear only once. This entry is derived from a study of blood T cells in healthy people across ages. At the level of the study: In model experiments, template switching was able to capture about one barcoded beta molecule for every two T cells that were present.

Overall study results and limits: Higher naive T cell percentage went strongly together with higher TCR beta diversity. Unsorted PBMC input precluded a conclusive naive versus antigen-experienced comparison.

The TCR was taken from a man older than 75 in good health. V and J are TRBV20-1 and TRBJ2-7; a possible D gene is TRBD2 (5 bases). Sequencing used blood. The CDR3 bases are TGCAGTGCTAGAGATGCCGGGATTTCCTACGAGCAGTACTTC. It yields the protein CSARDAGISYEQYF.